This record concerns one TCR beta chain sequence. Clones were sequenced by immunoSEQ multiplex PCR, and TCRdb holds only the in-frame ones, with some missing. The table includes some 1 million clones, about 76% detected once. Germline CDR1 and CDR2: SGHAT and FQNNGV. The V gene lost 5 bases and the J gene lost 5 bases, with 18 bases spanning the gap. The CDR3 is 15 amino acids. This entry is derived from a study of shared clonotypes between healthy human individuals. The sequence was obtained from a young man in good health. Sequenced: memory CD4+ T cells sorted from blood. Subset here: CD45RA-negative fraction. This rearrangement joins TRBV11-2 to TRBJ2-5; D is unresolved. The CDR3 protein is CASSPSPGWAETQYF. CDR3 nucleotide sequence: TGTGCCAGCAGCCCCTCGCCCGGATGGGCGGAGACCCAGTACTTC.